The rows below give T cell receptor beta chains drawn from one sample of a study of blood T cell repertoires in COVID-19. Generated by immunoSEQ multiplex PCR, the TCRdb table keeps only in-frame clones and is missing some. This sample has about 100,000 clones, with around 85% found just once. The source material was peripheral blood. These TCRs come from a woman between 55 and 75 years old with acute or convalescent COVID-19. Both conserved end residues are part of each CDR3. A D gene is named only where the DNA matches it firmly. A row's size may be missing; if present it is once, few, many or a size class.

j_call v_call clone_size d_call cdr3_nt cdr3_aa
TRBJ1-1 TRBV19 NA NA TGTGCCAGTAGTATCTTTCAGTCACACACTGAAGCTTTCTTT CASSIFQSHTEAFF
TRBJ1-3 TRBV7-2 NA NA TGTGCCAGCAGCTTAAGCGCAGGGGGAAACACCATATATTTT CASSLSAGGNTIYF
TRBJ1-1 TRBV6-5 NA NA TGTGCCAGCAGTTACTCGAACGCAGAGAACACTGAAGCTTTCTTT CASSYSNAENTEAFF
TRBJ1-6 TRBV19 few TRBD1 TGTGCCAGTAGTATCGGGGTGGACAGGAATTCACCCCTCCACTTT CASSIGVDRNSPLHF
TRBJ1-2 TRBV30 NA NA TGTGCCTGGGCGGGGAACTATGGCTACACCTTC CAWAGNYGYTF
TRBJ1-1 TRBV28 once NA TGTGCCAGCAGTTCCCCCTTGAACACTGAAGCTTTCTTT CASSSPLNTEAFF
TRBJ2-1 TRBV5-4 NA TRBD2 TGTGCCAGCAGCCCAACGAACCCTCTAGCGGGGGGACCCCTCGGTGAGCAGTTCTTC CASSPTNPLAGGPLGEQFF
TRBJ1-6 TRBV5-6 NA NA TGTGCCAGCAGCTCGGCGGCGGCGAGCTCCTATAATTCACCCCTCCACTTT CASSSAAASSYNSPLHF
TRBJ1-2 TRBV6-5 NA NA TGTGCCAGCAGTAGGGCAGGGGTTGGTGGCTACACCTTC CASSRAGVGGYTF
TRBJ1-1 TRBV2 few TRBD1 TGTGCCAGCAGGCAGAGGCAGGGGGGAACTGAAGCTTTCTTT CASRQRQGGTEAFF
TRBJ2-1 TRBV6-6 NA NA TGTGCCAGCACCTCGGACTCTTACAATGAGCAGTTCTTC CASTSDSYNEQFF
TRBJ2-5 TRBV27 NA TRBD1 TGTGCCAGCAGTCAAGGACAGGGCGCCCTGGGGTACTTC CASSQGQGALGYF
TRBJ2-7 TRBV7-2 once NA TGTGCCAGCAGCTTTGGTGGGGAGAGCGAGCAGTACTTC CASSFGGESEQYF
TRBJ2-3 TRBV7-7 NA TRBD2 TGTGCCAGCAGCTTAGGGGCTAGCGGGGCGTCAGATACGCAGTATTTT CASSLGASGASDTQYF
TRBJ2-3 TRBV5-6 many NA TGTGCCAGCAGCTTGGCTAGCACAGATACGCAGTATTTT CASSLASTDTQYF
TRBJ2-3 TRBV2 few TRBD2 TGTGCCCGACCCGGGACTAGCGATTCCCCCACAGATACGCAGTATTTT CARPGTSDSPTDTQYF
TRBJ1-6 TRBV5-1 few NA TGCGCCAGCAGTCCGGCGCCCCGGGGGGATAATTCACCCCTCCACTTT CASSPAPRGDNSPLHF
TRBJ2-3 TRBV5-1 NA TRBD2 TGCGCCAGCAGCTTTGGACTAGCGACTAGCACAGATACGCAGTATTTT CASSFGLATSTDTQYF
TRBJ2-7 TRBV2 NA NA TGTGCCAGCGCCAGGGTGAGTTACGAGCAGTACTTC CASARVSYEQYF
TRBJ2-7 TRBV5-1 NA NA TGCGCCAGCAGCCCCACGGACAGCGCGTCCTACGAGCAGTACTTC CASSPTDSASYEQYF
TRBJ1-3 TRBV2 NA TRBD1 TGTGCCACAAAAGGGGGCGGGACAGCCTTCTCTGGAAACACCATATATTTT CATKGGGTAFSGNTIYF
TRBJ2-7 TRBV16 once TRBD1 TGTGCCAGCAGCCTGCCGGGACAGGGGTTAAACGAGCAGTACTTC CASSLPGQGLNEQYF
TRBJ2-5 TRBV2 NA NA TGTGCCAGCAGTGAACTCCTCTCGCAAGAGACCCAGTACTTC CASSELLSQETQYF
TRBJ1-5 TRBV27 NA NA TGTGCCAGCAGTTCCCAGCCGGGAGCCCATCAGCCCCAGCATTTT CASSSQPGAHQPQHF
TRBJ2-1 TRBV10-3 NA NA TGTGCCATCAGTTTTAGGACAGAGTACAATGAGCAGTTCTTC CAISFRTEYNEQFF
TRBJ1-1 TRBV18 NA NA TGTGCCAGCTCACCGATACAGGGGAACACTGAAGCTTTCTTT CASSPIQGNTEAFF
TRBJ1-4 TRBV7-2 NA NA TGTGCCAGCAGCTCGCGGACAGCGCTTAATGAAAAACTGTTTTTT CASSSRTALNEKLFF
TRBJ1-2 TRBV23-1 NA TRBD1 TGCGCCAGCAGTCTTTACGGGACAGGGGATCTTAACTATGGCTACACCTTC CASSLYGTGDLNYGYTF
TRBJ2-1 TRBV7-6 NA TRBD2 TGTGCCAGCAGCTCGGGAGCGGGGTTGCGCGGGCCTCGACTAGGCTCCTACAATGAGCAGTTCTTC CASSSGAGLRGPRLGSYNEQFF
TRBJ1-2 TRBV5-4 few TRBD1 TGTGCCAGCAGCCCAGGACAGGGTAACTATGGCTACACCTTC CASSPGQGNYGYTF
TRBJ1-3 TRBV28 NA NA TGTGCCAGCACCATCCCGGGGATAAACACCATATATTTT CASTIPGINTIYF
TRBJ1-6 TRBV29-1 NA NA TGCAGGAATTGTCTGGACAGCAGCTATAATTCACCCCTCCACTTT CRNCLDSSYNSPLHF
TRBJ2-7 TRBV5-1 NA NA TGCGCCAGCACCAAGGACAGCTCCTCCTACGAGCAGTACTTC CASTKDSSSYEQYF
TRBJ1-2 TRBV29-1 NA TRBD1 TGCAGCGTTGTCTACAGGGGTTCAGGGAACTATGGCTACACCTTC CSVVYRGSGNYGYTF
TRBJ1-2 TRBV2 NA NA TGTGCCAGCACCCCCTGGGGGGGCTCAGACTATGGCTACACCTTC CASTPWGGSDYGYTF
TRBJ2-1 TRBV9 NA TRBD2 TGTGCCAGCAGCCCCAACCCCGGGACTACTTACAATGAGCAGTTCTTC CASSPNPGTTYNEQFF
TRBJ2-2 TRBV7-9 NA TRBD2 TGTGCCAGCAGCTTTACTGCTTCGGGGGGAGAGACCGGGGAGCTGTTTTTT CASSFTASGGETGELFF
TRBJ1-1 TRBV4-1 NA TRBD1 TGCGCCAGCAGCCAAGAACGGACAGGACCTGAAGCTTTCTTT CASSQERTGPEAFF
TRBJ1-4 TRBV2 NA NA TGTGCCAGCAGTGTGCGACCTGGGAGTAATGAAAAACTGTTTTTT CASSVRPGSNEKLFF
TRBJ2-6 TRBV7-3 NA TRBD1 TGTGCCAGCAGCCCCCGAGCCTTAGGACAGGGGAGGACTGGGGCCAACGTCCTGACTTTC CASSPRALGQGRTGANVLTF
TRBJ1-2 TRBV5-6 NA NA TGTGCCAGCACCTGGACACTGACTAACTATGGCTACACCTTC CASTWTLTNYGYTF
TRBJ2-7 TRBV5-5 NA NA TGTGCCAGCAGCTTAAATCGGGGGTCGGTGAGCTCCTACGAGCAGTACTTC CASSLNRGSVSSYEQYF
TRBJ2-5 TRBV28 few TRBD2 TGTGCCAGCAGTTCCCCGGGAGGAGAAAAAGAGACCCAGTACTTC CASSSPGGEKETQYF
TRBJ2-7 TRBV6-2/TRBV6-3 NA NA TGTGCCAGCAGTACAGGGTTCGAGCAGTACTTC CASSTGFEQYF
TRBJ1-4 TRBV19 NA NA TGTGCCAGTAATCTACAGGGAACCCCTGAAAAACTGTTTTTT CASNLQGTPEKLFF
TRBJ1-2 TRBV6-5 NA NA TGTGCCAGCAGTCTCCAGGGGTTCTATGGCTACACCTTC CASSLQGFYGYTF
TRBJ2-2 TRBV24-1 NA TRBD1 TGTGCCACCAGTGACCTTGGGACAGGAGGCACCGGGGAGCTGTTTTTT CATSDLGTGGTGELFF
TRBJ2-3 TRBV2 NA TRBD2 TGTGCCCGCTCTAGCGGGGGGGGCATCGATACGCAGTATTTT CARSSGGGIDTQYF
TRBJ1-2 TRBV12-3/TRBV12-4 NA NA TGTGCCAGCAGTTTGGCCGGGAATGGCTACACCTTC CASSLAGNGYTF
TRBJ2-2 TRBV7-3 few TRBD1 TGTGCCAGCAGCACCCAAACAGGGGAGACCGGGGAGCTGTTTTTT CASSTQTGETGELFF
TRBJ1-1 TRBV14 NA NA TGTGCCAGCAGCCGGCAGTTTAATGAAGCTTTCTTT CASSRQFNEAFF
TRBJ1-2 TRBV9 NA TRBD1 TGTGCCAGCAGGGTCGGAAGACAGGGGGCCATCTATGGCTACACCTTC CASRVGRQGAIYGYTF
TRBJ2-7 TRBV5-1 NA TRBD1 TGCGCCAGCAGCTTAGCAACAGGGGACCCCTACGAGCAGTACTTC CASSLATGDPYEQYF
TRBJ1-2 TRBV5-1 NA TRBD1 TGCGCCAGCAGCCCCGGGACAGGGGACCCCTATGGCTACACCTTC CASSPGTGDPYGYTF
TRBJ2-2 TRBV28 NA TRBD1 TGTGCCAGCTTATTCCGGACAGGGTCCGGGTCCGGGGAGCTGTTTTTT CASLFRTGSGSGELFF